The T cell receptor beta chain described here comes from a study of vaccination and CD4 T cells after COVID-19. Study details: At a median 72 days (range 14 to 241) after dose two, post-vaccine samples were obtained.

J gave up 8 bases and V 1 base, and 7 bases lay outside the gene matches. The germline CDR1 and CDR2 sequences are SGHTA and FQGNSA. CDR3 size: 15 residues. Overall study results and limits: Spike mono-reactivity was evident in 304 of the 307 vaccine-specific clones derived from convalescent patients.

Cultured CD4+ T cell DNA underwent sequencing with the Oncomine TCR Beta short-read assay. TCRdb passed the PCR reads through MiXCR, listing each CDR3 protein once. The sample shows around 23,000 distinct CDR3 sequences, around 46% of them seen only once. In regard to this clonotype: The antigen is unknown.

Time point of the sample: late sampling 161 to 241 days after vaccination in a few convalescent patients. The treatment denotes: approximately 10-day PBMC culture with coronavirus spike peptide pools or control peptides (ViraFEST assay). The source of this sequence is a human donor who had recovered from COVID-19. The starting material was CD4+ T cells from blood, cultured in vitro, obtained about 7 months after SARS-CoV-2 vaccination. The V call is TRBV7-2, the J call TRBJ2-1, with TRBD2 matching 8 bases. The CDR3 region is CASSLVGRAYDEQFF. As DNA, the CDR3 is TGTGCCAGCAGCTTAGTCGGGAGGGCCTATGATGAGCAGTTCTTC.